The 12 T cell receptor beta chains below were found in one sample sequenced in a study of T-cell reconstitution after alpha-beta-depleted transplantation in children. During its preparation, the TCRbeta library received unique molecular identifiers. MiXCR was run by TCRdb on the PCR reads, yielding one entry per CDR3 protein. The table lists some 830,000 distinct CDR3 sequences, around 17% of them singletons. Material: PBMCs, mostly from graft donor cells, obtained 360 days after TCRalphabeta/CD19-depleted stem cell transplant. The receptors come from a male patient younger than 18 who had a stem cell transplant for acute lymphoblastic leukemia, so the T cells may come from the graft donor.

This clonotype was detected a few times. This chain joins TRBV2 and TRBJ2-6; no reliable D call. V was pared by 8 bases and J by 0 bases, with 14 bases between. Germline loops: CDR1 SNHLY, CDR2 FYNNEI. CDR3 size: 16 residues. The CDR3 DNA reads as TGTGCCAGCCTCCCTTTGGACGCCTCTGGGGCCAACGTCCTGACTTTC. Translation: CASLPLDASGANVLTF.

The chain has TRBV13 and TRBJ1-4; possible D gene TRBD1, 5 bases. Per germline, CDR1 PRHDT and CDR2 FYEKMQ (reference sequence). Between the trimmed V and J ends, which lost 3 bases and 10 bases, there was a span of 12 bases. The CDR3 spans 13 residues. CDR3 DNA sequence: TGTGCCAGCAGCTTTGGGGCAGGTGGAAAACTGTTTTTT. It codes for CASSFGAGGKLFF.

This clonotype came up a few times. The chain uses TRBV29-1 and TRBJ2-3; 10 bases match TRBD2. The germline gives CDR1 SQVTM, CDR2 ANQGSEA. The V gene end was trimmed by 4 bases and the J gene end by 3 bases; junction bases not matched to a gene: 7. The CDR3 length is 15 residues. CDR3: CSVVGLADGTDTQYF. CDR3 bases: TGCAGCGTTGTCGGACTAGCGGATGGGACAGATACGCAGTATTTT.

There are a few counts of this clonotype. The V gene is TRBV24-1, the J gene TRBJ2-5; 9 bases map to TRBD2. The CDR3 loop spans 14 amino acids. Per the germline V gene, CDR1 is KGHDR and CDR2 is SFDVKD. The V segment lost 7 bases and the J segment 5 bases; nucleotides outside the gene matches: 7. DNA of the CDR3: TGTGCCACCAGGGCTAGCGGGGCGGGGGAGACCCAGTACTTC. This encodes CATRASGAGETQYF.

This clonotype was recorded a few times. This sequence joins TRBV20-1 and TRBJ2-1, with TRBD2 matching 13 bases. Trimming removed 5 bases from V and 8 bases from J; junction bases left unmatched: 12. The CDR3 sequence is 16 residues long. From germline, CDR1 is DFQATT and CDR2 SNEGSKA (reference sequence). CDR3: CSAGTSGRAWRDEQFF. CDR3 DNA: TGCAGTGCTGGCACTAGCGGGAGGGCCTGGAGGGATGAGCAGTTCTTC.

The V call is TRBV27, the J call TRBJ2-2; D is ambiguous. CDR3 length: 13 residues. V lost 5 bases to trimming and J lost 4 bases, with 8 bases between them. The germline CDR1 and CDR2 sequences are MNHEY and SMNVEV (reference sequence). Here the CDR3 reads CASSIQLTGELFF. The CDR3 nucleotides are TGTGCCAGCAGTATCCAGCTCACCGGGGAGCTGTTTTTT.

The gene calls are TRBV30 and TRBJ1-6; D gene uncertain. This CDR3 comprises 18 residues. Germline-derived CDR1 and CDR2 are GTSNPN and SVGIG (reference sequence). V lost 4 bases and J 9 bases, leaving 28 bases between the germline ends. CDR3 bases: TGTGCCTGGATTAATCCCCACGGATCGTTCCTACAAGGTTCACCCCTCCACTTT. Its protein product is CAWINPHGSFLQGSPLHF.

The CDR3, as DNA: TGCAGCGTTGTAGTGGGCTATGGCTACACCTTC. This translates into CSVVVGYGYTF. This chain joins TRBV29-1 and TRBJ1-2; D is uncertain. Germline V gene lookup returns CDR1 SQVTM and CDR2 ANQGSEA. CDR3 length: 11 residues. The V end was cut by 4 bases, the J end by 4 bases, with 7 bases between.

This clonotype was detected only a few times. The chain recombines TRBV12-3 or TRBV12-4 with TRBJ1-5; possible D gene TRBD1, 6 bases. The germline V and J ends were trimmed by 6 bases and 4 bases, with 10 bases remaining between them. The length of the CDR3 is 13 residues. The CDR3 DNA follows: TGTGCCAGCAGAGGGGGGACAAATCAGCCCCAGCATTTT. Its protein is CASRGGTNQPQHF.

This chain joins TRBV10-2 and TRBJ2-3, with D unresolved. Germline lookup yields CDR1 WSHSY and CDR2 SAAADI. Trimming pared 5 bases from V and 8 bases from J, leaving 8 bases between. This CDR3 spans 11 amino acids. CDR3 in DNA: TGCGCCAGCAGTCTGCACTCTACGCAGTATTTT. This codes for CASSLHSTQYF.

This clonotype appeared a few times. The chain uses TRBV12-3 or TRBV12-4 and TRBJ2-7, with D possibly TRBD2 on 6 matching bases. Deletions cut 1 base from V and 5 bases from J, with 9 bases between. This CDR3 is 13 amino acids long. The CDR3 DNA reads as TGTGCCAGCAGTTTAGTGTCTAGCGACGAGCAGTACTTC. Encoded protein: CASSLVSSDEQYF.

This clonotype was counted once. CDR3 bases: TGTGCCAGTAGTAGGACTAGCGGGAGTACGCCCTACAATGAGCAGTTCTTC. Translating it yields CASSRTSGSTPYNEQFF. The chain links TRBV19 to TRBJ2-1, with 13 bases identical to TRBD2. The germline V gene has CDR1 LNHDA and CDR2 SQIVND (reference sequence). With 4 bases clipped from V and 2 bases from J, the junction kept 5 bases outside the gene matches. This CDR3 spans 17 amino acids.